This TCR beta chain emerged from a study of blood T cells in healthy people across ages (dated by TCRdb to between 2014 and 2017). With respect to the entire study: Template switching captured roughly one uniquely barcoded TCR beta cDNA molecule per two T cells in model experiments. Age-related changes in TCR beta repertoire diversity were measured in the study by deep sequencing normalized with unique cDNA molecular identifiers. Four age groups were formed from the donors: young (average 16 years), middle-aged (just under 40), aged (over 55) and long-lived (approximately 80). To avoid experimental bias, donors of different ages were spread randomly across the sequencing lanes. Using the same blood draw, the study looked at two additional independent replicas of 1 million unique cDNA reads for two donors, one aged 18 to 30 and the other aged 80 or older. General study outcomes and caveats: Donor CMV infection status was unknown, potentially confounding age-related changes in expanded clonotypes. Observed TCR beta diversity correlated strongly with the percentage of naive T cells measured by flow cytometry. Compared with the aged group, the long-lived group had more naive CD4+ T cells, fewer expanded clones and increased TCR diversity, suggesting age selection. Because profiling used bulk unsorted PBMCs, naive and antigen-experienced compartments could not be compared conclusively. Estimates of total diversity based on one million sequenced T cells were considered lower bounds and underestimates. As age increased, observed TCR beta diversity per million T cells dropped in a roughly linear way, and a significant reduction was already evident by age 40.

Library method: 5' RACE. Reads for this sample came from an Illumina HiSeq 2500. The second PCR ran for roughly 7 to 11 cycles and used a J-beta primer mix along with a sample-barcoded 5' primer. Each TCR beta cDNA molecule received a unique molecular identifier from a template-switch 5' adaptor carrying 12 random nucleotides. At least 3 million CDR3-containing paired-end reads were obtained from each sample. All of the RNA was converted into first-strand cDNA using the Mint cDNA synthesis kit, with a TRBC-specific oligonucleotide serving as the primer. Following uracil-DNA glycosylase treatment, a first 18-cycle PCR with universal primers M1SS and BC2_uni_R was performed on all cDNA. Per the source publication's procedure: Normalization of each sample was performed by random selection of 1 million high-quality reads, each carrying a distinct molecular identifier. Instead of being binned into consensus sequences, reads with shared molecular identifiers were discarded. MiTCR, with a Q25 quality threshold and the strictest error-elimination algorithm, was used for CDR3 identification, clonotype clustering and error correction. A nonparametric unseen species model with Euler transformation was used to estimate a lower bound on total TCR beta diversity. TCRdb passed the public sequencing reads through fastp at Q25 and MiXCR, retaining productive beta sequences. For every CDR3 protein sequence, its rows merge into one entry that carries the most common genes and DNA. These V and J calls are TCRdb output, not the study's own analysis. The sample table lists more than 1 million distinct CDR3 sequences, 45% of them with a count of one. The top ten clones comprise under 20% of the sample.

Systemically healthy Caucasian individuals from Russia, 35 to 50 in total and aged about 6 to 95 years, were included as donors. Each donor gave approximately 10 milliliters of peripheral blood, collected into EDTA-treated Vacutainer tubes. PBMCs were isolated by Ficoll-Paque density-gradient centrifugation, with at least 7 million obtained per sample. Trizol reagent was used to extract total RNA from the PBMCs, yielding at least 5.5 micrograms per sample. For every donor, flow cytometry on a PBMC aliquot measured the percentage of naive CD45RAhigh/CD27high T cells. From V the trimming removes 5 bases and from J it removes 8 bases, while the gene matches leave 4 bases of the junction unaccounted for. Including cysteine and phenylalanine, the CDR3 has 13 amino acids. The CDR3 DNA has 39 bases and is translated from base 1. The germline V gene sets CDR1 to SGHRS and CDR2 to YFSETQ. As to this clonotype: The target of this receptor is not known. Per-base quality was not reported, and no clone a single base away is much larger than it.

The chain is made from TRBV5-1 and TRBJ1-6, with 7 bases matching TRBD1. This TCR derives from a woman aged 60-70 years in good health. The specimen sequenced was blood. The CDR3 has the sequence CASRWDSDSPLHF. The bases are TGCGCCAGCAGATGGGACAGTGATTCACCCCTCCACTTT.